This T cell receptor (beta chain) was found in a study of vaccination and CD4 T cells after COVID-19. Sequencing of the DNA from cultured CD4+ T cells was carried out with the Oncomine TCR Beta short-read assay. Each CDR3 protein gets one entry after TCRdb re-called the PCR reads with MiXCR. This sample yields approximately 22,000 distinct CDR3 sequences, of which around 42% are seen a single time; roughly 9.9% belongs to the top ten. Documented time point: late sampling 161 to 241 days after vaccination in a few convalescent patients. Documented treatment: roughly ten-day PBMC culture with coronavirus spike peptide pools or control peptides (ViraFEST assay). Study-level results: From a median of roughly 20 to 40, SARS-CoV-2-reactive clonotypes increased, though not significantly.

Germline-derived CDR1 and CDR2 are DFQATT and SNEGSKA (reference sequence). The CDR3 covers 14 residues. The V and J ends lost 4 bases and 6 bases, in that order; junction bases with no gene match: 5. In regard to this clonotype: Its antigen remains unknown.

The V call is TRBV20-1, the J call TRBJ2-1, with TRBD2 matching 11 bases. The sequences come from CD4+ T cells from blood, cultured in vitro, collected about 7 months after SARS-CoV-2 vaccination. The source of this sequence is a human donor who had recovered from COVID-19. CDR3: CSANSGRAVNEQFF. Written as DNA, the CDR3 is TGCAGTGCTAATAGCGGGAGGGCCGTCAATGAGCAGTTCTTC.